These 23 T cell receptor beta chains were sequenced from one sample in a study of immune heterogeneity within non-small cell lung tumors (dated by TCRdb to about 2018). For the TCR template, genomic DNA was extracted from bulk tumor tissue, and 500 to 750 ng of gDNA was amplified for each sample. During surgery, multiple biopsies were taken from each primary tumor and placed as far apart as possible within the tumor mass. The study cohort was described as untreated, and patients were newly diagnosed NSCLC cases undergoing curative surgery. These reads were obtained on a HiSeq X Ten. The TCR beta CDR3 region was amplified with a multiplex PCR system whose first round ran for approximately 10 cycles using 32 V-gene forward primers and 13 J-gene reverse primers. TCRdb reworked the public reads: Q25 trimming with fastp, MiXCR clone assembly, productive beta chains retained. Records with the same CDR3 protein are collapsed into one entry carrying the most frequent genes and DNA. For this sample the table gives fewer than 12,000 distinct CDR3 sequences, of which roughly 30% were detected only once. Of the sample, about 7.6% is held by the ten largest clones.

The sample taken for sequencing was lung tumor tissue. The receptors come from a woman aged 55-69 years with non-small cell lung cancer.

This clonotype is labeled as medium-sized. The V gene is TRBV5-1, the J gene TRBJ2-7; 10 bases align to TRBD2. J lost 0 bases, V lost 5 bases, and 2 bases had no gene match. CDR1 and CDR2 (germline): SGHRS, YFSETQ. The CDR3 spans 14 residues. CDR3 sequence (DNA): TGCGCCAGCAGATGGACTAGCGGCTCCTACGAGCAGTACTTC. Its protein is CASRWTSGSYEQYF.

Details on this clonotype: This may arise from a read error, as a much more abundant clone is one base away. The chain recombines TRBV6-5 with TRBJ2-3; 7 bases fit TRBD2. Germline-derived CDR1 and CDR2 are MNHEY and SVGAGI. The CDR3 is 15 amino acids. For the CDR3, the DNA is TGTGCCAGCGGTTACTCGCCTAGCGGCCGGGATACGCAGTATTTT. It is translated as CASGYSPSGRDTQYF.

In regard to this clonotype: A single base separates this from a much larger clone, so it may be a read error. This chain connects TRBV20-1 to TRBJ1-5, with unresolved D. In germline, CDR1 is DFQATT, CDR2 SNEGSKA (reference sequence). The ends were cut back, 6 bases at V and 0 bases at J, with 12 bases in the middle. The CDR3 spans 14 residues. CDR3 protein: CSASRTVSNQPQHF. The DNA for the CDR3 is TGCAGTGCAAGCAGGACCGTTAGCAATCAGCCCCAGCATTTT.

In the case of this clonotype: A much more abundant neighbour one base away suggests this may be a read error. The genes are TRBV2 and TRBJ1-6, with D perhaps matching TRBD1 (6 bases). The CDR3 has 15 amino acids. CDR1 is SNHLY, CDR2 FYNNEI, per germline. The CDR3 protein is CATREQGSYNSPVHF. CDR3 DNA sequence: TGTGCCACCAGGGAACAGGGATCCTATAATTCACCCGTCCACTTT. The full variable domain, rest sourced from reference TRBV2 and TRBJ1-6, is EPEVTQTPSHQVTQMGQEVILRCVPISNHLYFYWYRQILGQKVEFLVSFYNNEISEKSEIFDDQFSVERPDGSNFTLKIRSTKLEDSAMYFCATREQGSYNSPVHFGNGTRLTVT.

As concerns this clonotype: A much larger clone sits a single nucleotide away, making a read error possible. The rearrangement joins TRBV28 to TRBJ2-7; D is unresolved. The germline V gene has CDR1 MDHEN and CDR2 SYDVKM. This CDR3 is 12 amino acids long. This chain's CDR3 is CATSLNPSEQYF. DNA for the CDR3: TGTGCCACCAGTTTAAACCCGTCCGAGCAGTACTTC.

This clonotype appeared many times. One junction end disagrees with the germline gene, perhaps due to a read error. V and J are TRBV2 and TRBJ2-7; the D gene could be TRBD1 or TRBD2 (5 bases each). The germline V gene encodes CDR1 SNHLY and CDR2 FYNNEI. The CDR3 is 13 amino acids. The CDR3 reads CANSELRGGEQYF. CDR3 bases: TGTGCCAACAGTGAATTACGGGGCGGGGAGCAGTACTTC. The entire variable domain, with the rest obtained from reference TRBV2 and TRBJ2-7, is as follows: EPEVTQTPSHQVTQMGQEVILRCVPISNHLYFYWYRQILGQKVEFLVSFYNNEISEKSEIFDDQFSVERPDGSNFTLKIRSTKLEDSAMYFCANSELRGGEQYFGPGTRLTVT.

Points on this clonotype: This may be a read error: a much more frequent sequence differs by one nucleotide. This chain uses TRBV20-1 with TRBJ1-2; 7 bases map to TRBD1. Trimming cost V 8 bases and J 7 bases; bases outside gene matches: 19. Looked up from germline, CDR1 is DFQATT and CDR2 is SNEGSKA (reference sequence). The CDR3 has 15 residues. The CDR3 sequence: CSKSDLGAGGFGYTF. The CDR3, as DNA: TGCAGTAAGTCGGACCTCGGAGCAGGGGGGTTTGGCTACACCTTC.

This clonotype was detected ten times or more. V usage is TRBV6-1 and J usage is TRBJ1-5, with 10 bases matching TRBD1. The CDR3 contains 19 residues. Germline V lookup: CDR1 MNHNS, CDR2 SASEGT. The J segment lost 1 base and the V segment lost 5 bases, leaving 14 bases of the junction unmatched. The CDR3 coding sequence is TGTGCCAGCAGTTTCCCACCCCGGGACAGGGGCCAGAGCAATCAGCCCCAGCATTTT. Amino acids: CASSFPPRDRGQSNQPQHF.

Remarks on this clonotype: This could be a read error, since a much larger clone is one nucleotide away. The J gene is TRBJ2-2, the V gene TRBV10-3; 7 bases are a match to TRBD2. Germline values: CDR1 ENHRY, CDR2 SYGVKD. The CDR3 is 15 amino acids. Trimming took 8 bases from V and 6 from J; bases not matched to a gene: 12. This CDR3 is CAIGGTNGIPGELFF. The CDR3 DNA follows: TGTGCCATCGGAGGGACTAACGGGATTCCCGGGGAGCTGTTTTTT.

This clonotype showed up many times. The chain links TRBV7-9 to TRBJ1-2; tentative D call: TRBD1 (5 bases). Looked up from germline, CDR1 is SEHNR and CDR2 is FQNEAQ (reference sequence). This CDR3 is 13 amino acids long. Trimming cost V 5 bases and J 4 bases, with 11 bases left between them. CDR3 protein: CASSRGGSYGYTF. The CDR3 bases are TGTGCCAGCAGCAGGGGCGGTTCCTATGGCTACACCTTC.

The sample holds a few counts of this clonotype. The chain recombines TRBV7-3 with TRBJ2-1; maybe TRBD2 (6 bases). V lost 5 bases, J lost 0 bases, and 14 bases lay in between. There are 16 residues in the CDR3. Germline lookup yields CDR1 SGHTA and CDR2 FQGTGA. CDR3 amino acids: CASSPRGTHSYNEQFF. The DNA for the CDR3 is TGTGCCAGCAGCCCACGGGGGACTCACTCCTACAATGAGCAGTTCTTC. The entire variable domain, with the rest obtained from reference TRBV7-3 and TRBJ2-1, is as follows: GAGVSQTPSNKVTEKGKYVELRCDPISGHTALYWYRQSLGQGPEFLIYFQGTGAADDSGLPNDRFFAVRPEGSVSTLKIQRTERGDSAVYLCASSPRGTHSYNEQFFGPGTRLTVL.

Comment on this clonotype: Just one base apart from a much larger clone, this may be a read error. V is TRBV11-2 and J is TRBJ1-2; D not certain. Germline assignment: CDR1 SGHAT and CDR2 FQNNGV. This CDR3 has 13 amino acids. The CDR3 sequence is CANSLGLSYGYTF. The CDR3 nucleotides are TGTGCCAACAGCTTAGGGTTGAGCTATGGCTACACCTTC.

On this clonotype itself: One base away lies a much larger clone, so this may be a sequencing read error. The chain carries TRBV28 and TRBJ2-3; D is unresolved. The V and J ends lost 5 bases and 2 bases respectively, with 8 bases between them. CDR3 length equals 13 residues. CDR1 is MDHEN and CDR2 is SYDVKM in the germline V gene. CDR3 in amino acids: CASSPQTTDTQYF. The CDR3 region has the DNA TGTGCCAGCAGTCCCCAGACCACAGATACGCAGTATTTT.

The J gene is TRBJ2-7, the V gene TRBV28; D not resolved. Trimming shortened V by 5 bases and J by 3 bases, and 11 bases separated the two germline ends. The CDR3 sequence is 13 residues long. Germline V lookup: CDR1 MDHEN, CDR2 SYDVKM. The CDR3 here is CASSHSLLYEQYF. CDR3 bases: TGTGCCAGCAGTCACTCGTTACTCTACGAGCAGTACTTC. The whole variable domain, remainder taken from reference TRBV28 and TRBJ2-7, is DVKVTQSSRYLVKRTGEKVFLECVQDMDHENMFWYRQDPGLGLRLIYFSYDVKMKEKGDIPEGYSVSREKKERFSLILESASTNQTSMYLCASSHSLLYEQYFGPGTRLTVT.

This clonotype is medium-sized. The genes are TRBV24-1 and TRBJ2-3; TRBD2 is a possible D gene (5 bases). The length of the CDR3 is 13 residues. Germline CDR1 and CDR2: KGHDR and SFDVKD. V was clipped by 9 bases and J by 0 bases, with 9 bases between them. The CDR3 nucleotides read TGTGCCACCGAGGGAGCTAGCACAGATACGCAGTATTTT. Translated, it gives CATEGASTDTQYF.

Worth noting for this clonotype: Lacking the conserved final phenylalanine or tryptophan, this CDR3 likely reflects a read error. CDR3 sequence reads: CASSLMAREQYL. CDR3 nucleotides: TGTGCCAGCAGTTTAATGGCGCGAGAGCAGTACCTC. The genes are TRBV28 and TRBJ2-7; D ambiguous. This CDR3 has 12 amino acids. The germline CDR1 and CDR2 sequences are MDHEN and SYDVKM. Trimming took off 2 bases at V and 7 bases at J, with 9 bases between the two ends.

V gene TRBV6-6 combines with J gene TRBJ2-4, with 9 bases aligning to TRBD2. In germline, CDR1 is MNHNY, CDR2 SVGAGI (reference sequence). The CDR3 spans 15 residues. J gave up 6 bases and V 0 bases, and 3 bases lay outside the gene matches. Here the CDR3 reads CASSYSVTSGNIQYF. The CDR3 DNA reads as TGTGCCAGCAGTTACTCAGTGACTAGCGGAAACATTCAGTACTTC.

The rearrangement joins TRBV20-1 to TRBJ1-5; possible D gene TRBD1, 5 bases. The germline V gene encodes CDR1 DFQATT and CDR2 SNEGSKA (reference sequence). The CDR3 has 14 amino acids. V lost 5 bases and J 7 bases, leaving 18 bases between the germline ends. The CDR3 loop is CSAPLDKTGQPQHF. The CDR3 DNA is TGCAGTGCTCCGTTGGACAAGACTGGACAGCCCCAGCATTTT.

The chain combines TRBV9 with TRBJ2-1; 9 bases fit TRBD1. The J segment lost 5 bases and the V segment lost 0 bases, leaving 3 bases of the junction unmatched. CDR1 is SGDLS, CDR2 YYNGEE, per germline. The CDR3 is made up of 15 amino acids. CDR3 nucleotide sequence: TGTGCCAGCAGCGTAGTAGGGACAGGGAACAATGAGCAGTTCTTC. Its protein product is CASSVVGTGNNEQFF.

This clonotype is labeled medium-sized. The chain links TRBV30 to TRBJ2-3, with D possibly matching TRBD2 (6 bases). The CDR3 length is 13 residues. Germline loops: CDR1 GTSNPN, CDR2 SVGIG (reference sequence). Between the trimmed V and J ends, which lost 4 bases and 1 base, there was a span of 9 bases. CDR3 region: CAWTTGGTDTQYF. The DNA for the CDR3 is TGTGCCTGGACCACGGGGGGCACAGATACGCAGTATTTT.

This clonotype was seen ten or more times. The V gene is TRBV2, the J gene TRBJ1-5; 8 bases map to TRBD1. The CDR3 is made up of 15 amino acids. Germline CDR1 reads SNHLY; CDR2 reads FYNNEI. J gave up 1 base and V 6 bases, and 5 bases lay outside the gene matches. The CDR3 DNA is TGTGCCAGCAGAAGGACAGGGTTGAGCAATCAGCCCCAGCATTTT. Its protein product is CASRRTGLSNQPQHF.

The DNA for the CDR3 is TGTGCCAGCAGTTCTAAAAACATTCAGTACTTC. It is translated as CASSSKNIQYF. The rearrangement uses TRBV6-2 or TRBV6-3 and TRBJ2-4; D unclear. The CDR3 contains 11 residues. CDR1 is MNHEY and CDR2 is SVGEGT in the germline V gene. V lost 4 bases and J 4 bases, leaving 2 bases between the germline ends.

This clonotype was seen once. Possible read error: a much larger clone is one base away. V is TRBV24-1 and J is TRBJ2-2, with D possibly TRBD1 on 5 matching bases. The CDR3 extends over 17 amino acids. CDR1 and CDR2 from the germline V gene are KGHDR and SFDVKD. V lost 3 bases, J lost 2 bases, and 15 bases lay in between. Here the CDR3 reads CATSDGVLDINTGELFF. The CDR3 nucleotides are TGTGCCACCAGTGATGGCGTGTTGGACATTAACACCGGGGAGCTGTTTTTT.